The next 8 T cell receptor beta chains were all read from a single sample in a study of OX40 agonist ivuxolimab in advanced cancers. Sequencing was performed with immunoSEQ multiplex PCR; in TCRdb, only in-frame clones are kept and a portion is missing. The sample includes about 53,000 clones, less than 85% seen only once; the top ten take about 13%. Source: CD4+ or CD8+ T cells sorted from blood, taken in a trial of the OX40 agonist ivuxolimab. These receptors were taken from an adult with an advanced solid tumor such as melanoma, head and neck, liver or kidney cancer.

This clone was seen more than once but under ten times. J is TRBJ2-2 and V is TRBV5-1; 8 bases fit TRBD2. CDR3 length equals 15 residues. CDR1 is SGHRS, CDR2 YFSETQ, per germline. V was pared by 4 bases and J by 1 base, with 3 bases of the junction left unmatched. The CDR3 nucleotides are TGCGCCAGCAGCCTGACTAGCGTGAACACCGGGGAGCTGTTTTTT. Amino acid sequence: CASSLTSVNTGELFF.

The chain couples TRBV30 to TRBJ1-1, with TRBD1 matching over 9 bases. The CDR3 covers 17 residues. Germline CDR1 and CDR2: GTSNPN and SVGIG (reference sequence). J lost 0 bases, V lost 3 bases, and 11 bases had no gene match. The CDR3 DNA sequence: TGTGCCTGGAGCCCCCTCGACAGGGGGGATTTGAACACTGAAGCTTTCTTT. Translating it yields CAWSPLDRGDLNTEAFF.

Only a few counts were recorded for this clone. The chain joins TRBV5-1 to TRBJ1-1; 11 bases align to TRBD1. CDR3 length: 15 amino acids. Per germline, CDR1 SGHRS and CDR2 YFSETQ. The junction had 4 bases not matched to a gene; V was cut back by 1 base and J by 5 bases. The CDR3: CASSLFGQGATEAFF. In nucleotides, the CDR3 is TGCGCCAGCAGCTTGTTCGGACAGGGGGCGACTGAAGCTTTCTTT.

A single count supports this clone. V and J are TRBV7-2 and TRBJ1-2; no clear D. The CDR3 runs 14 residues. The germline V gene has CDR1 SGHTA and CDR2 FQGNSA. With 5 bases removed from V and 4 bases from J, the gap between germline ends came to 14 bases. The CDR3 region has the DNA TGTGCCAGCAGCCTCACCCCGGACGGCTATGGCTACACCTTC. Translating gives CASSLTPDGYGYTF. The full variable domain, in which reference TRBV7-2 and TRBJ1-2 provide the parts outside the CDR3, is GAGVSQSPSNKVTEKGKDVELRCDPISGHTALYWYRQSLGQGLEFLIYFQGNSAPDKSGLPSDRFSAERTGGSVSTLTIQRTQQEDSAVYLCASSLTPDGYGYTFGSGTRLTVV.

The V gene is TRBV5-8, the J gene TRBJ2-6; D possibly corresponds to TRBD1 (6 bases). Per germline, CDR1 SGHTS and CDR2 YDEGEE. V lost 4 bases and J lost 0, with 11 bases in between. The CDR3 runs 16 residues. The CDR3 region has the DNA TGTGCCAGCAGCAAAACAGGGATCTCTGGGGCCAACGTCCTGACTTTC. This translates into CASSKTGISGANVLTF.

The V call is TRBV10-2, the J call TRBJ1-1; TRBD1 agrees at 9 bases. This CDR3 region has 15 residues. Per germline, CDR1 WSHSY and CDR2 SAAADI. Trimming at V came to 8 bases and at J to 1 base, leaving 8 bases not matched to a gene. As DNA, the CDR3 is TGCGCCAGCGGACGGACAGGGGTTCCGAACACTGAAGCTTTCTTT. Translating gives CASGRTGVPNTEAFF.

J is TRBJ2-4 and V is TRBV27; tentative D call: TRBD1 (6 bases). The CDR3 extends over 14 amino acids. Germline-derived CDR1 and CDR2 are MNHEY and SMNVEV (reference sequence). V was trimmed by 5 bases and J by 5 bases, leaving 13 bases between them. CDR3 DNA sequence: TGTGCCAGCAGTAAACAGGGTATGGAAAACATTCAGTACTTC. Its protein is CASSKQGMENIQYF.

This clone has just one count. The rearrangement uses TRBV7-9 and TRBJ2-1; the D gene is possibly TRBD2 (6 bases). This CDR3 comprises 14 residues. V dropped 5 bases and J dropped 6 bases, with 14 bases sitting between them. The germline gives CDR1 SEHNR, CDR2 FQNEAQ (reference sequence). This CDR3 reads CASSGWGVGNEQFF. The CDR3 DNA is TGTGCCAGCAGCGGCTGGGGGGTTGGCAATGAGCAGTTCTTC.